Listed below are T cell receptor beta chains from one sample, sequenced in a study of blood T cell repertoires in COVID-19. Method: immunoSEQ multiplex PCR; TCRdb's copy keeps in-frame clones and lacks some. The sample comprises roughly 120,000 clones, approximately 86% of which are singletons, and 0.7% to 0.9% rests with the top ten. The sample consisted of peripheral blood. Every receptor here comes from a woman between 45 and 60 years old with active or convalescent COVID-19. The CDR3 runs from the conserved cysteine through the conserved F or W. Fields, in order: J gene, V gene, clone size, D gene, CDR3 protein, CDR3 DNA. A D gene is named only where the DNA matches it firmly. A row's size may be missing; if present it is once, few, many or a size class.

>TRBJ2-7|TRBV28|-|TRBD1
CASTEQGEEQYF
TGTGCCAGCACTGAACAGGGGGAGGAGCAGTACTTC
>TRBJ2-7|TRBV7-2|-|TRBD2
CASSLVFRTSYEQYF
TGTGCCAGCAGCTTAGTGTTCCGGACTAGCTACGAGCAGTACTTC
>TRBJ1-5|TRBV6-5|-|-
CASRSGIRNQPQHF
TGTGCCAGCAGGTCGGGGATTCGCAATCAGCCCCAGCATTTT
>TRBJ2-2|TRBV6-2/TRBV6-3|-|TRBD1
CASSSSGQGASGELFF
TGTGCCAGCAGTTCCTCGGGACAGGGGGCGTCCGGGGAGCTGTTTTTT
>TRBJ2-2|TRBV24-1|-|TRBD1
CATSDRGLDTGELFF
TGTGCCACCAGTGATAGGGGGCTAGACACCGGGGAGCTGTTTTTT
>TRBJ1-1|TRBV2|-|TRBD1
CASSEFTGEEAFF
TGTGCCAGCAGTGAGTTTACAGGGGAAGAAGCTTTCTTT
>TRBJ1-2|TRBV28|-|-
CASITGGFNYGYTF
TGTGCCAGCATTACGGGAGGTTTTAACTATGGCTACACCTTC
>TRBJ1-5|TRBV9|once|TRBD1
CASSPGRGGSQPQHF
TGTGCCAGCAGCCCCGGGCGAGGGGGCAGTCAGCCCCAGCATTTT
>TRBJ2-5|TRBV28|once|-
CASNRGRQETQYF
TGTGCCAGCAATCGGGGTAGACAAGAGACCCAGTACTTC
>TRBJ2-7|TRBV6-5|-|-
CASSSRGGRSYEQYF
TGTGCCAGCAGTTCGCGGGGAGGCCGCTCCTACGAGCAGTACTTC
>TRBJ2-5|TRBV4-3|-|TRBD1
CASSQRTGGGETQYF
TGCGCCAGCAGCCAGAGGACAGGGGGCGGCGAGACCCAGTACTTC
>TRBJ2-7|TRBV28|-|-
CASSFWQSYEQYF
TGTGCCAGCAGTTTTTGGCAATCCTACGAGCAGTACTTC
>TRBJ2-3|TRBV30|-|-
CACWANTDTQYF
TGTGCCTGCTGGGCGAACACAGATACGCAGTATTTT
>TRBJ2-7|TRBV28|-|TRBD2
CASTPGLAGGGPRF
TGTGCCAGCACCCCAGGACTAGCGGGAGGGGGGCCCCGTTTC
>TRBJ2-1|TRBV4-1|-|-
CASSQRDYNEQFF
TGCGCCAGCAGCCAACGGGACTACAATGAGCAGTTCTTC
>TRBJ2-3|TRBV7-9|-|-
CASSSRTAADTQYF
TGTGCCAGCAGCTCTCGGACAGCCGCAGATACGCAGTATTTT
>TRBJ2-3|TRBV7-2|once|-
CASSPEPRQFTDTQYF
TGTGCCAGCAGCCCCGAGCCGAGACAATTCACAGATACGCAGTATTTT
>TRBJ1-2|TRBV12-3/TRBV12-4|few|TRBD1
CASSSTGQPFF
TGTGCCAGCAGTTCGACGGGACAGCCCTTCTTC
>TRBJ1-2|TRBV20-1|-|-
CSASGGRAEGYTF
TGCAGTGCTAGTGGCGGCAGGGCCGAGGGCTACACCTTC
>TRBJ2-5|TRBV25-1|-|TRBD1
CASSEPTGGETQYF
TGTGCCAGCAGTGAACCGACAGGGGGGGAGACCCAGTACTTC
>TRBJ2-7|TRBV9|-|-
CASSGGDGPYEQYF
TGTGCCAGCAGCGGGGGGGACGGCCCCTACGAGCAGTACTTC
>TRBJ1-2|TRBV4-1|once|-
CASSQERGMGAYGYTF
TGCGCCAGCAGCCAAGAGAGAGGGATGGGAGCCTATGGCTACACCTTC
>TRBJ2-7|TRBV27|-|-
CASSFGQGPYEQYF
TGTGCCAGCAGTTTCGGGCAGGGGCCCTACGAGCAGTACTTC